This T cell receptor (beta chain) was sequenced during a study of radiotherapy plus CTLA-4 blockade in lung cancer. Study summary: Among patients, over 15% showed objective responses, and roughly 30% had disease control.

The germline V gene has CDR1 LNHDA and CDR2 SQIVND (reference sequence). There are 13 residues in the CDR3. The ends were cut back, 4 bases at V and 2 bases at J, with 9 bases in the middle. Data came from immunoSEQ multiplex PCR; TCRdb stores just in-frame clones and leaves some out. The data contain 57,000 or so clones, roughly 80% of them seen just once; the ten biggest clones take up about 4.2%. The sample holds a few counts of this clone. Its specificity is unknown. General study results and limits: With interferon-beta, early dynamics of blood T cell clones were reported to best predict response. Expansion of tumor-derived TCR clones was observed in blood after radiotherapy plus ipilimumab.

The source is a human donor with non-small cell lung cancer who had a complete response to radiotherapy plus ipilimumab. The sample in question was peripheral blood, obtained from a patient treated with radiotherapy plus ipilimumab. This chain joins TRBV19 and TRBJ2-7; D is possibly TRBD1 (6 bases). The CDR3 DNA reads TGTGCCAGTAGTAGCAGGGGCCCCTACGAGCAGTACTTC. Its protein is CASSSRGPYEQYF.